The T cell receptor beta chain under discussion was sequenced for a study of spatial heterogeneity in lung cancer. About the study: Among detected sequences, beta-chain ones consistently exceeded alpha-chain ones in number.

This clonotype was found many times. As yet, its antigen is unknown. Via MiXCR, TCRdb re-called the 5' RACE reads, giving one row per CDR3 protein. This sample has approximately 40,000 distinct CDR3 sequences, with 4% to 6% found just once. General study results and limits: Circulating ubiquitous expanded tumor TCRs were observed more frequently at resection than at follow-up.

Time point specified: sample taken at primary tumor resection. The input material, whole RNA from tumor, nontumor lung or frozen PBMC, was sequenced unsorted. Samples came from roughly 72 TRACERx patients with untreated early-stage lung cancer. The source material was PBMCs, sampled at surgery. The source of this sequence is a female donor with early-stage non-small cell lung cancer.

This chain's CDR3 is CASSQSAAGQANYGYTF. The CDR3 DNA follows: TGCGCCAGCAGCCAGTCTGCCGCCGGACAGGCTAACTATGGCTACACCTTC. The chain links TRBV4-3 to TRBJ1-2, with TRBD1 matching 7 bases. The ends lost 3 bases at V and 0 bases at J; junction bases unmatched: 10. Germline V lookup: CDR1 LGHNA, CDR2 YSLEER. There are 17 residues in the CDR3.